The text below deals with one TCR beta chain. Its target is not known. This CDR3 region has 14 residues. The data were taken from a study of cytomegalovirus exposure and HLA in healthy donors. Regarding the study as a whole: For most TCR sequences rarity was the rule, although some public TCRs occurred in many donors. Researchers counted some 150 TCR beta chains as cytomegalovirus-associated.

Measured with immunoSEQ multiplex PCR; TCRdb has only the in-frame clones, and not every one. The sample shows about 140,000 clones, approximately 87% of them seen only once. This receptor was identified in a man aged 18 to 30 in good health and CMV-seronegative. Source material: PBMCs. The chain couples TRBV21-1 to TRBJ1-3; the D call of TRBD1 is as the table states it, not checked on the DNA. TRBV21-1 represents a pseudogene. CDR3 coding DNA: TGTGCCAGCACCAAGGACAGGGCTGGAAACACCATATATTTT. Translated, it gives CASTKDRAGNTIYF.